This entry lists 19 T cell receptor beta chains sequenced from one sample in a study of T cell repertoires in cytomegalovirus infection. Their target antigens are unknown. TCRdb itself ran the reads through MiXCR, one entry per CDR3 protein. The data hold approximately 110,000 distinct CDR3 sequences, with around 29% observed a single time. The material was CD8+ T cells from cultured PBMCs, obtained from culture after CMV antigen stimulation. These receptor sequences come from a human donor in good health (CMV status not recorded). Some clones in this sample may be carry-over from other donors' samples.

Only a few counts were recorded for this clonotype. J is TRBJ2-7 and V is TRBV5-4; D could derive from TRBD1 or TRBD2 (5 bases each). Germline assignment: CDR1 SGHNT and CDR2 YYREEE (reference sequence). With 1 base removed from V and 2 bases from J, the gap between germline ends came to 10 bases. The CDR3 has 14 amino acids. The CDR3 reads CASSLTGTTYEQYF. The CDR3 coding sequence is TGTGCCAGCAGCTTGACCGGGACCACCTACGAGCAGTACTTC.

The chain combines TRBV6-6 with TRBJ1-5; D uncertain. The V and J ends lost 6 bases and 0 bases respectively, with 21 bases between them. The CDR3 is made up of 18 amino acids. CDR1 and CDR2 (germline): MNHNY, SVGAGI (reference sequence). CDR3 bases: TGTGCCAGCAGCCTCGCTCCCCCCGGCAGACTTAGCAATCAGCCCCAGCATTTT. Translation gives CASSLAPPGRLSNQPQHF.

This clonotype has only a few counts. The chain recombines TRBV5-6 with TRBJ1-6; no definite D call. The ends were cut back, 3 bases at V and 1 base at J, with 8 bases in the middle. Germline V gene sequence: CDR1 SGHDT, CDR2 YYEEEE. There are 15 residues in the CDR3. The CDR3 region has the DNA TGTGCCAGCAGCTCCCTCTTGTCCTATAATTCACCCCTCCACTTT. Its protein product is CASSSLLSYNSPLHF.

This chain uses TRBV6-1 with TRBJ2-7; D call uncertain. V was clipped by 0 bases and J by 4 bases, with 10 bases between them. The CDR3 is 14 amino acids. The germline gives CDR1 MNHNS, CDR2 SASEGT. The CDR3 spells CASSEAGLAYEQYF. The CDR3 coding sequence is TGTGCCAGCAGTGAAGCGGGGTTAGCTTACGAGCAGTACTTC.

V is TRBV3-1 and J is TRBJ2-6; D unclear. CDR1 and CDR2 from the germline V gene are LGHDT and YNNKEL (reference sequence). V was trimmed by 0 bases and J by 10 bases, leaving 4 bases between them. This CDR3 is built from 12 residues. CDR3 in DNA: TGTGCCAGCAGCCAAGATGAAAACGTCCTGACTTTC. Its protein product is CASSQDENVLTF.

This sequence joins TRBV7-9 and TRBJ1-1; D is unclear. Trimming took 0 bases from V and 3 from J, leaving 11 bases between them. There are 15 residues in the CDR3. Germline V CDR1 and CDR2: SEHNR, FQNEAQ (reference sequence). Written as DNA, the CDR3 is TGTGCCAGCAGCTTAGCGTGGGGTGAAGACACTGAAGCTTTCTTT. Protein: CASSLAWGEDTEAFF.

The J gene is TRBJ1-1, the V gene TRBV19; D is undetermined. Germline V lookup: CDR1 LNHDA, CDR2 SQIVND (reference sequence). The CDR3 contains 14 residues. V lost 3 bases and J lost 0, with 8 bases in between. CDR3 loop: CASSMWAVNTEAFF. The CDR3 nucleotides read TGTGCCAGTAGTATGTGGGCAGTGAACACTGAAGCTTTCTTT.

In its sample, this clonotype was seen a few times. This chain joins TRBV19 and TRBJ1-4; D call uncertain. Per the germline V gene, CDR1 is LNHDA and CDR2 is SQIVND (reference sequence). Between the trimmed V and J ends, which lost 8 bases and 8 bases, there was a span of 15 bases. CDR3 length: 13 residues. The CDR3 DNA follows: TGTGCCAGTGGGAAGTGGGAGGAGGAAAAACTGTTTTTT. Translation: CASGKWEEEKLFF.

The table lists this clonotype with a count of one. The rearrangement links TRBV27 to TRBJ1-2; possible D gene TRBD1, 6 bases. The length of the CDR3 is 14 residues. Germline-derived CDR1 and CDR2 are MNHEY and SMNVEV (reference sequence). The V end was cut by 10 bases, the J end by 0 bases, with 15 bases between. The CDR3 region is CATYQGGANYGYTF. CDR3 nucleotides: TGTGCCACATACCAAGGGGGGGCTAACTATGGCTACACCTTC.

The gene calls are TRBV12-5 and TRBJ2-6, with 7 bases matching TRBD1. The V segment lost 3 bases and the J segment 0 bases; nucleotides outside the gene matches: 2. This CDR3 comprises 16 residues. Germline CDR1 and CDR2: LGHNT and FRNRAP. DNA of the CDR3: TGTGCTAGTGGTTTCTACAGGGGCTCTGGGGCCAACGTCCTGACTTTC. Translated: CASGFYRGSGANVLTF.

This clonotype showed up just a few times. The chain recombines TRBV7-2 with TRBJ2-1; D is possibly TRBD2 (5 bases). V shed 5 bases and J shed 0 bases, with 17 bases lying between them. Germline V gives CDR1 SGHTA, CDR2 FQGNSA. This CDR3 is 17 amino acids long. The CDR3 sequence is CASSLIIALSSYNEQFF. For the CDR3, the DNA is TGTGCCAGCAGCCTAATTATAGCGCTTTCCTCCTACAATGAGCAGTTCTTC.

This clonotype showed up just a few times. CDR3 amino acids: CASSLVGGADEKLFF. CDR3 coding DNA: TGTGCCAGCAGCTTAGTAGGGGGCGCAGATGAAAAACTGTTTTTT. The rearrangement links TRBV7-6 to TRBJ1-4, with TRBD1 matching 7 bases. CDR1 and CDR2 (germline): SGHVS, FNYEAQ. There are 15 residues in the CDR3. J gave up 6 bases and V 1 base, and 5 bases lay outside the gene matches.

The V call is TRBV9, the J call TRBJ2-1, with TRBD1 identical over 8 bases. This CDR3 region has 15 residues. V dropped 0 bases and J dropped 7; count of bases not matched to a gene: 6. The germline V gene encodes CDR1 SGDLS and CDR2 YYNGEE. The CDR3 here is CASSVGQGASNEQFF. The DNA for the CDR3 is TGTGCCAGCAGCGTAGGGCAGGGGGCTTCAAATGAGCAGTTCTTC.

The rearrangement joins TRBV7-6 to TRBJ2-7, with 9 bases identical to TRBD2. This CDR3 is 15 amino acids long. Germline values: CDR1 SGHVS, CDR2 FNYEAQ. The junction had 6 bases not matched to a gene; V was cut back by 1 base and J by 5 bases. CDR3 amino acids: CASSLGTSAGHEQYF. In nucleotides, the CDR3 is TGTGCCAGCAGCTTAGGGACTAGCGCCGGCCACGAGCAGTACTTC. The full variable domain, its missing parts supplied by reference TRBV7-6 and TRBJ2-7, is GAGVSQSPRYKVTKRGQDVALRCDPISGHVSLYWYRQALGQGPEFLTYFNYEAQQDKSGLPNDRFSAERPEGSISTLTIQRTEQRDSAMYRCASSLGTSAGHEQYFGPGTRLTVT.

The chain employs TRBV12-5 and TRBJ1-5; no definite D call. This CDR3 has 13 amino acids. Germline lookup yields CDR1 LGHNT and CDR2 FRNRAP. Trimming left V 6 bases short and J 5 bases short, with 11 bases between. CDR3 sequence reads: CASGHGIYQPQHF. The CDR3 DNA reads as TGTGCTAGTGGCCACGGGATTTATCAGCCCCAGCATTTT.

V gene TRBV27 combines with J gene TRBJ1-1, with 8 positions matching TRBD1. This CDR3 is 13 amino acids long. Germline trimming cut 7 bases from V and 1 base from J; bases unmatched to any gene: 2. Germline V gives CDR1 MNHEY, CDR2 SMNVEV (reference sequence). CDR3 sequence reads: CASTGQGNTEAFF. CDR3 coding DNA: TGTGCCAGCACAGGACAGGGGAACACTGAAGCTTTCTTT.

The chain joins TRBV7-9 to TRBJ2-4; no clear D. V lost 1 base to trimming and J lost 1 base, with 11 bases between them. This CDR3 is 16 amino acids long. Per germline, CDR1 SEHNR and CDR2 FQNEAQ (reference sequence). CDR3 loop: CASSLVRAGAKNIQYF. CDR3 bases: TGTGCCAGCAGCTTAGTAAGAGCAGGCGCCAAAAACATTCAGTACTTC.

The chain joins TRBV28 to TRBJ2-5; 11 bases are shared with TRBD2. Trimming at V came to 3 bases and at J to 1 base, leaving 7 bases not matched to a gene. This CDR3 has 17 amino acids. Germline CDR1 reads MDHEN; CDR2 reads SYDVKM. The CDR3 DNA reads TGTGCCAGCAGTTTTTTCCTAGCGGGGGGTATCCAAGAGACCCAGTACTTC. Translated, it gives CASSFFLAGGIQETQYF.

The J gene is TRBJ2-4, the V gene TRBV28, with D possibly matching TRBD2 (6 bases). Germline V lookup: CDR1 MDHEN, CDR2 SYDVKM. Trimming left V 6 bases short and J 7 bases short, with 34 bases between. The CDR3 spans 20 residues. The CDR3 DNA reads TGTGCCAGCAGCTATACCGGGACTCCCCGCCTAGGGATCCGTAGGAACATTCAGTACTTC. Translated: CASSYTGTPRLGIRRNIQYF. Supplemented by reference TRBV28 and TRBJ2-4, the full variable domain reads DVKVTQSSRYLVKRTGEKVFLECVQDMDHENMFWYRQDPGLGLRLIYFSYDVKMKEKGDIPEGYSVSREKKERFSLILESASTNQTSMYLCASSYTGTPRLGIRRNIQYFGAGTRLSVL.